What follows are 26 T cell receptor beta chains derived from one specimen sequenced in a study of identifying expanded T cells in peripheral blood (dated by TCRdb to the late 2010s). The library was made by the immunoSEQ multiplex PCR assay. TCRdb stores this immuneACCESS table with in-frame sequences only. Part of the clones is absent; in the studies checked, under half of the shortfall reflects unresolved V genes, and no reason is known for the rest. The sample includes 100,000 or so clones, with around 89% observed a single time. 13% to 15% of the sample lies in the top ten. The sequencing input was blood. These receptors all come from a person between 18 and 75 years old in good health.

This chain links TRBV5-6 with TRBJ2-7, with TRBD2 identical over 7 bases. CDR3 length: 13 amino acids. With 5 bases clipped from V and 2 bases from J, the junction kept 4 bases outside the gene matches. Germline CDR1 and CDR2: SGHDT and YYEEEE. The CDR3 bases are TGTGCCAGCAGGGGCGGACTAGCCTACGAGCAGTACTTC. It codes for CASRGGLAYEQYF.

The chain is built from TRBV5-1 and TRBJ2-5, with 9 nucleotides matching TRBD2. Germline trimming cut 0 bases from V and 5 bases from J; bases unmatched to any gene: 5. From germline, CDR1 is SGHRS and CDR2 YFSETQ. The CDR3 spans 15 residues. CDR3: CASSLASGGHETQYF. In DNA, the CDR3 is TGCGCCAGCAGCTTGGCGAGCGGGGGGCATGAGACCCAGTACTTC.

This clone was recorded only once. CDR3 nucleotide sequence: TGTGCCAGCAGCCCCCCTGAGAACTGGCAATTCTACGAGCAGTACTTC. Amino acid sequence: CASSPPENWQFYEQYF. The V gene is TRBV7-9, the J gene TRBJ2-7, with D unclear. The germline CDR1 and CDR2 sequences are SEHNR and FQNEAQ (reference sequence). Trimming stripped 5 bases from V and 3 bases from J, with 20 bases between. This CDR3 region has 16 residues.

This chain links TRBV10-1 with TRBJ1-1; D not resolved. The CDR3 is made up of 10 amino acids. Per germline, CDR1 WNHNN and CDR2 SYGVQD (reference sequence). The ends were cut back, 10 bases at V and 10 bases at J, with 13 bases in the middle. The CDR3 sequence: CATYLRLAFF. The DNA for the CDR3 is TGCGCCACCTACCTCAGGCTAGCTTTCTTT.

The rearrangement joins TRBV7-2 to TRBJ1-2; 8 nucleotides align to TRBD1. Germline V gene lookup returns CDR1 SGHTA and CDR2 FQGNSA. The CDR3 is made up of 14 amino acids. J lost 5 bases, V lost 4 bases, and 6 bases had no gene match. DNA for the CDR3: TGTGCCAGCAGCTCACACGGACAGGGATATGGCTACACCTTC. Residues: CASSSHGQGYGYTF.

The chain employs TRBV18 and TRBJ1-5; TRBD1 is a possible D gene (6 bases). V was shortened by 2 bases and J by 0 bases, with 20 bases between the two germline ends. The CDR3 is 19 amino acids. Germline V lookup: CDR1 KGHSH, CDR2 LQKENI. This CDR3 reads CASSPFPNRDLSSNQPQHF. The CDR3 region has the DNA TGTGCCAGCTCACCATTTCCAAACAGGGACCTTAGTAGCAATCAGCCCCAGCATTTT.

The CDR3: CASSLGPQGGNTIYF. CDR3 sequence (DNA): TGTGCCAGCAGCTTAGGACCGCAGGGAGGAAACACCATATATTTT. The chain couples TRBV7-2 to TRBJ1-3; perhaps TRBD1 as D (5 bases). The CDR3 length is 15 residues. From germline, CDR1 is SGHTA and CDR2 FQGNSA. Trimming removed 1 base from V and 4 bases from J, with 11 bases in between. The whole variable domain, filled in from reference TRBV7-2 and TRBJ1-3, reads GAGVSQSPSNKVTEKGKDVELRCDPISGHTALYWYRQSLGQGLEFLIYFQGNSAPDKSGLPSDRFSAERTGGSVSTLTIQRTQQEDSAVYLCASSLGPQGGNTIYFGEGSWLTVV.

The chain recombines TRBV28 with TRBJ2-7; TRBD2 matches 9 bases. Germline V gene sequence: CDR1 MDHEN, CDR2 SYDVKM. The CDR3 loop spans 15 amino acids. After removal of 5 bases from V and 3 bases from J, the junction contained 8 bases not matched to a gene. CDR3 bases: TGTGCCAGCAGTCGGTTAGATAGCGGGGGCTACGAGCAGTACTTC. It is translated as CASSRLDSGGYEQYF.

The chain joins TRBV5-5 to TRBJ2-7; D might be TRBD2 (6 bases). Germline V gene lookup returns CDR1 SGHKS and CDR2 YYEKEE (reference sequence). The V end lost 0 bases, the J end lost 1 base, and 8 bases lay between the germline ends. The CDR3 runs 14 residues. The CDR3 nucleotides read TGTGCCAGCAGCTTGGGGGCGGGATCCTACGAGCAGTACTTC. Translating it yields CASSLGAGSYEQYF.

The CDR3 nucleotides are TGTGCCAGCTCAATACCACGGGGTGGGAGAAGTCAGCCCCAGCATTTT. Protein: CASSIPRGGRSQPQHF. The V call is TRBV18, the J call TRBJ1-5, with D unresolved. Trimming took 5 bases from V and 6 from J, leaving 20 bases between them. Germline CDR1 reads KGHSH; CDR2 reads LQKENI. The CDR3 extends over 16 amino acids.

The chain uses TRBV30 and TRBJ1-3; perhaps TRBD1 as D (6 bases). The V and J ends lost 3 bases and 2 bases respectively, with 14 bases between them. Germline assignment: CDR1 GTSNPN and CDR2 SVGIG (reference sequence). The CDR3 loop spans 15 amino acids. The CDR3 DNA sequence: TGTGCCTGGAGCGGGGGGGCCGGACCTGGAAACACCATATATTTT. Protein sequence: CAWSGGAGPGNTIYF.

Only one count was recorded for this clone. The chain uses TRBV4-2 and TRBJ2-5, with TRBD2 identical over 15 bases. Germline V gene data show CDR1 as LGHNA and CDR2 as YNFKEQ. This CDR3 has 18 amino acids. V lost 2 bases, J lost 5 bases, and 9 bases stayed unmatched. CDR3: CASSQWTSGGASLETQYF. The CDR3 nucleotides read TGTGCCAGCAGCCAATGGACTAGCGGGGGGGCTTCGTTGGAGACCCAGTACTTC.

The chain carries TRBV6-5 and TRBJ2-7, with D possibly being TRBD1 or TRBD2 (5 bases each). Germline V gene data show CDR1 as MNHEY and CDR2 as SVGAGI. V lost 2 bases and J lost 4, with 9 bases in between. CDR3 length equals 13 residues. CDR3 DNA sequence: TGTGCCAGCAGTTACGGGGGTTTTTACGAGCAGTACTTC. Translated, it gives CASSYGGFYEQYF.

J is TRBJ1-1 and V is TRBV10-3, with D uncertain. Trimming removed 0 bases from V and 4 bases from J, with 9 bases in between. The V gene's germline CDR1 is ENHRY and CDR2 SYGVKD. This CDR3 region has 14 residues. DNA of the CDR3: TGTGCCATCAGTGAGTCGACACCAGGCACTGAAGCTTTCTTT. Translated, it gives CAISESTPGTEAFF.

The chain combines TRBV19 with TRBJ2-1; tentatively, D is TRBD1 or TRBD2 (5 bases each). CDR3 length: 13 residues. Germline values: CDR1 LNHDA, CDR2 SQIVND (reference sequence). Between the trimmed V and J ends, which lost 5 bases and 6 bases, there was a span of 11 bases. The CDR3: CASSLGVGNEQFF. As DNA, the CDR3 is TGTGCCAGTAGTTTGGGGGTCGGCAATGAGCAGTTCTTC.

The chain recombines TRBV18 with TRBJ2-4; 8 bases are shared with TRBD1. CDR3 length: 15 residues. V was pared by 7 bases and J by 3 bases, with 8 bases of the junction left unmatched. Per germline, CDR1 KGHSH and CDR2 LQKENI. This CDR3 reads CASLSVGQGKNIQYF. In nucleotides, the CDR3 is TGTGCCAGCTTGTCGGTCGGACAGGGCAAAAACATTCAGTACTTC.

This chain connects TRBV7-9 to TRBJ2-7; no firm D call. The germline V and J ends were trimmed by 1 base and 1 base, with 8 bases remaining between them. The CDR3 has 14 residues. Germline V lookup: CDR1 SEHNR, CDR2 FQNEAQ (reference sequence). This CDR3 is CASSLGQESYEQYF. The CDR3 DNA sequence: TGTGCCAGCAGCTTAGGACAAGAATCCTACGAGCAGTACTTC.

This clone was found once. V and J are TRBV9 and TRBJ1-2; the D is unclear. CDR3 length: 14 residues. The germline V and J ends were trimmed by 3 bases and 0 bases, with 9 bases remaining between them. The germline CDR1 and CDR2 sequences are SGDLS and YYNGEE. CDR3 DNA: TGTGCCAGCAGCGGACTAAAGTCTAACTATGGCTACACCTTC. Translated, it gives CASSGLKSNYGYTF.

V usage is TRBV25-1 and J usage is TRBJ2-7; 7 positions agree with TRBD2. Trimming took 2 bases from V and 4 from J; bases not matched to a gene: 2. Germline CDR1 MGHDK, CDR2 SYGVNS. The CDR3 length is 13 residues. The CDR3 here is CASSELGRYEQYF. The CDR3 nucleotides are TGTGCCAGCAGTGAACTCGGGAGGTACGAGCAGTACTTC.

This chain links TRBV11-2 with TRBJ1-1; D is unresolved. Trimming took off 8 bases at V and 4 bases at J, with 14 bases between the two ends. The CDR3 contains 13 residues. Looked up from germline, CDR1 is SGHAT and CDR2 is FQNNGV. CDR3 region: CASLQNVGTEAFF. The CDR3 nucleotides are TGTGCCAGCCTGCAAAATGTGGGCACTGAAGCTTTCTTT.

The DNA for the CDR3 is TGTGCCAGCAGTTTAGTTGGCGGGAGAGGAGTCAATGAGCAGTTCTTC. This encodes CASSLVGGRGVNEQFF. The V and J genes are TRBV28 and TRBJ2-1; the match to TRBD2 covers 7 bases. Germline V gene data show CDR1 as MDHEN and CDR2 as SYDVKM. This CDR3 has 16 residues. Trimming at V came to 2 bases and at J to 6 bases, leaving 10 bases not matched to a gene. The entire variable domain, with the rest obtained from reference TRBV28 and TRBJ2-1, is as follows: DVKVTQSSRYLVKRTGEKVFLECVQDMDHENMFWYRQDPGLGLRLIYFSYDVKMKEKGDIPEGYSVSREKKERFSLILESASTNQTSMYLCASSLVGGRGVNEQFFGPGTRLTVL.

This sequence joins TRBV27 and TRBJ2-1; maybe TRBD2 (6 bases). The CDR3 spans 11 residues. V was cut by 7 bases and J by 9 bases, with 10 bases left in between. Germline V gene data show CDR1 as MNHEY and CDR2 as SMNVEV (reference sequence). The CDR3 nucleotides read TGTGCCAGCATTCATAGCGGTGAGCAGTTCTTC. Protein: CASIHSGEQFF.

The rearrangement links TRBV6-6 to TRBJ2-3; D not resolved. CDR3 length equals 13 residues. From germline, CDR1 is MNHNY and CDR2 SVGAGI (reference sequence). Trimming took 6 bases from V and 0 from J, leaving 7 bases between them. The CDR3 nucleotides are TGTGCCAGCAGGGACCGCAGCACAGATACGCAGTATTTT. It specifies CASRDRSTDTQYF.

The chain links TRBV6-4 to TRBJ1-1, with 7 bases lining up with TRBD1. CDR1 MRHNA and CDR2 SNTAGT come from the germline V gene. CDR3 size: 13 residues. Trimming cost V 5 bases and J 3 bases; bases outside gene matches: 3. CDR3 sequence (DNA): TGTGCCAGCAGTCGCACAGGGGACACTGAAGCTTTCTTT. Translation: CASSRTGDTEAFF.

The chain has TRBV4-3 and TRBJ2-3; D is uncertain. The CDR3 is 14 residues long. CDR1 is LGHNA, CDR2 YSLEER, per germline. Trimming removed 0 bases at V and 6 bases at J, with 10 bases between. The DNA of the CDR3 is TGCGCCAGCAGCCAAGATCCGGGTCGGGATACGCAGTATTTT. Its protein product is CASSQDPGRDTQYF.

This rearrangement joins TRBV28 to TRBJ1-1; D possibly corresponds to TRBD1 (5 bases). V lost 7 bases to trimming and J lost 0 bases, with 12 bases between them. Looked up from germline, CDR1 is MDHEN and CDR2 is SYDVKM. The CDR3 contains 14 residues. For the CDR3, the DNA is TGTGCCAGCATTCTGACAGTAATGAACACTGAAGCTTTCTTT. Protein: CASILTVMNTEAFF.